These 21 T cell receptor beta chains were all obtained from the same sample, sequenced in a study of molecular identifiers for immune sequencing clone quantification. MiXCR, applied by TCRdb to the PCR reads, yields one record per CDR3 protein. This sample has tens of thousands of distinct CDR3 sequences; under 20% occur once, and the top ten carry 1.1% to 1.5%. The sample comprised naive CD8+ T cells from blood, with Jurkat cell RNA spiked in. The subset was: FACS-sorted CD8+CD4-CCR7+CD45RA+ naive T cells. These receptor sequences come from a human donor in good health. Some libraries in this study had Jurkat cell RNA spiked in.

This clonotype showed up just a few times. This may be a read error: a much more frequent sequence differs by one nucleotide. The chain couples TRBV29-1 to TRBJ2-1; the D gene is possibly TRBD2 (5 bases). From germline, CDR1 is SQVTM and CDR2 ANQGSEA. This CDR3 is built from 13 residues. Trimming stripped 7 bases from V and 10 bases from J, with 20 bases between. The CDR3 DNA is TGCAGCGCGGCGGCTGGAGGCTTATTCGAGCAGTTCTTC. Encoded protein: CSAAAGGLFEQFF.

This clonotype was found many times. The J gene is TRBJ1-1, the V gene TRBV7-2; TRBD1 might be the D (5 bases). This CDR3 contains 14 residues. The germline gives CDR1 SGHTA, CDR2 FQGNSA. Trimming stripped 0 bases from V and 3 bases from J, with 8 bases between. CDR3 sequence reads: CASSLARGHTEAFF. CDR3 nucleotide sequence: TGTGCCAGCAGCTTAGCGAGGGGCCACACTGAAGCTTTCTTT.

Turning to this clonotype: A read error may be the cause here, since a much bigger clone is one base away. The chain recombines TRBV27 with TRBJ2-1, with D perhaps matching TRBD2 (5 bases). V shed 8 bases and J shed 8 bases, with 16 bases lying between them. This CDR3 has 13 residues. CDR1 and CDR2 from the germline V gene are MNHEY and SMNVEV (reference sequence). The CDR3: CASRGLADDEQFF. CDR3 DNA sequence: TGTGCCAGCCGCGGGCTGGCAGACGATGAGCAGTTCTTC.

This clonotype has a count of ten or more. The V and J genes are TRBV7-9 and TRBJ2-3, with D possibly matching TRBD2 (5 bases). There are 14 residues in the CDR3. CDR1 and CDR2 from the germline V gene are SEHNR and FQNEAQ (reference sequence). The V end lost 1 base, the J end lost 5 bases, and 10 bases lay between the germline ends. CDR3: CASSLGGSGDTQYF. The CDR3 coding sequence is TGTGCCAGCAGCTTAGGAGGGAGTGGAGATACGCAGTATTTT. Full variable domain (remainder filled in from reference TRBV7-9 and TRBJ2-3): DTGVSQNPRHKITKRGQNVTFRCDPISEHNRLYWYRQTLGQGPEFLTYFQNEAQLEKSRLLSDRFSAERPKGSFSTLEIQRTEQGDSAMYLCASSLGGSGDTQYFGPGTRLTVL.

At least ten counts were recorded for this clonotype. J is TRBJ2-7 and V is TRBV29-1; 10 bases are shared with TRBD2. The germline V gene encodes CDR1 SQVTM and CDR2 ANQGSEA. V lost 7 bases, J lost 3 bases, and 3 bases stayed unmatched. The CDR3 runs 12 residues. CDR3 loop: CSARTSGYEQYF. The CDR3 DNA sequence: TGCAGCGCCCGGACTAGCGGCTACGAGCAGTACTTC.

This clonotype was detected many times. V gene TRBV15 combines with J gene TRBJ1-3; TRBD1 is a possible D gene (5 bases). This CDR3 comprises 17 residues. Germline CDR1 is LNHNV and CDR2 is YYDKDF (reference sequence). V lost 1 base to trimming and J lost 4 bases, with 17 bases between them. The CDR3 region is CATSRGTGRLSGNTIYF. In DNA form, the CDR3 reads TGTGCCACCAGCAGAGGGACGGGACGGCTGTCAGGAAACACCATATATTTT.

At least ten counts were recorded for this clonotype. The chain joins TRBV6-1 to TRBJ2-7; TRBD2 matches 8 bases. CDR1 and CDR2 from the germline V gene are MNHNS and SASEGT. V was clipped by 4 bases and J by 3 bases; unmatched bases: 8. CDR3 length: 15 residues. The chain's CDR3 is CASSAPLAGIYEQYF. In DNA form, the CDR3 reads TGTGCCAGCAGTGCCCCGCTAGCGGGTATCTACGAGCAGTACTTC.

This clonotype was seen a few times. The chain has TRBV10-1 and TRBJ2-2; 12 nucleotides line up with TRBD2. The CDR3 length is 15 residues. Germline CDR1 and CDR2: WNHNN and SYGVQD (reference sequence). The J segment lost 7 bases and the V segment lost 5 bases, leaving 5 bases of the junction unmatched. The CDR3 sequence is CASSSSGRGFGELFF. CDR3 nucleotides: TGCGCCAGCAGTTCTAGCGGGAGGGGATTCGGGGAGCTGTTTTTT.

This clonotype was recorded at least ten times. The chain links TRBV12-3 or TRBV12-4 to TRBJ2-3; D is unclear. V was clipped by 8 bases and J by 0 bases, with 15 bases between them. This CDR3 contains 15 residues. In DNA form, the CDR3 reads TGTGCCAGCTGGGCGGAAAACCCTAGCACAGATACGCAGTATTTT. Residues: CASWAENPSTDTQYF.

This clonotype has more than one count but fewer than ten. The chain joins TRBV28 to TRBJ2-1, with D unresolved. The germline V gene has CDR1 MDHEN and CDR2 SYDVKM. The CDR3 has 13 amino acids. V gave up 3 bases and J gave up 5 bases, with 8 bases separating them. CDR3 nucleotide sequence: TGTGCCAGCAGTTTGATGGTAAACAATGAGCAGTTCTTC. Its protein product is CASSLMVNNEQFF.

This clonotype was counted at least ten times. The chain employs TRBV2 and TRBJ2-3, with D tentatively TRBD1 (6 bases). The CDR3 is 13 amino acids. V was pared by 8 bases and J by 10 bases, with 19 bases between. Germline V CDR1 and CDR2: SNHLY, FYNNEI. The CDR3 sequence is CASADPTRGAQYF. DNA of the CDR3: TGTGCCAGCGCCGACCCGACCAGGGGTGCGCAGTATTTT.

This clonotype was observed at least ten times. This CDR3 is CASSYGLTGTQETQYF. Written as DNA, the CDR3 is TGTGCCAGCAGTTACGGTCTGACGGGGACCCAAGAGACCCAGTACTTC. The J gene is TRBJ2-5, the V gene TRBV6-6; the D call may be TRBD1 or TRBD2 (5 bases each). Trimming stripped 2 bases from V and 1 base from J, with 14 bases between. The CDR3 is made up of 16 amino acids. Germline CDR1 MNHNY, CDR2 SVGAGI (reference sequence).

Concerning this clonotype: Lacking the conserved final phenylalanine or tryptophan, this CDR3 likely reflects a read error. The chain links TRBV30 to TRBJ1-1; D uncertain. The CDR3 is 13 residues long. The V gene lost 0 bases and the J gene lost 4 bases, with 9 bases spanning the gap. The V gene's germline CDR1 is GTSNPN and CDR2 SVGIG (reference sequence). This CDR3 reads CAWSVLWGTEAFS. CDR3 DNA sequence: TGTGCCTGGAGTGTATTGTGGGGCACTGAAGCTTTCTCT.

This clonotype was seen many times. This chain links TRBV2 with TRBJ2-6, with 8 bases identical to TRBD1. This CDR3 spans 16 amino acids. In germline, CDR1 is SNHLY, CDR2 FYNNEI. V lost 6 bases, J lost 2 bases, and 6 bases stayed unmatched. In DNA form, the CDR3 reads TGTGCCAGCAGACAATTACAGGGGGCTGGGGCCAACGTCCTGACTTTC. Amino acid sequence: CASRQLQGAGANVLTF.

This clonotype showed up many times. The chain couples TRBV7-8 to TRBJ1-6; D remains unclear. V shed 4 bases and J shed 9 bases, with 16 bases lying between them. The CDR3 loop spans 15 amino acids. Germline V lookup: CDR1 SGHVS, CDR2 FQNEAQ. The CDR3 is CASSSQSTMASPLHF. CDR3 nucleotides: TGTGCCAGCAGCTCCCAATCCACGATGGCTTCACCCCTCCACTTT.

With regard to this clonotype: This may come from a read error, since a much larger clone is one base off. The V gene is TRBV19, the J gene TRBJ1-5; D is undetermined. This CDR3 has 14 amino acids. Trimming took 8 bases from V and 0 from J, leaving 11 bases between them. Germline CDR1 LNHDA, CDR2 SQIVND (reference sequence). The CDR3 sequence: CASGKGPSNQPQHF. The CDR3 nucleotides are TGTGCCAGTGGTAAAGGCCCTAGCAATCAGCCCCAGCATTTT.

In this sample, this clonotype turned up many times. The chain employs TRBV15 and TRBJ2-5; 7 positions agree with TRBD1. This CDR3 is 14 amino acids long. The trim removed 3 bases at V and 2 bases at J, leaving 3 bases unmatched. Per germline, CDR1 LNHNV and CDR2 YYDKDF (reference sequence). The CDR3 here is CATSSRQGQETQYF. The DNA of the CDR3 is TGTGCCACCAGCAGCAGACAGGGTCAAGAGACCCAGTACTTC.

This clonotype was seen repeatedly, ten times or more. The chain recombines TRBV30 with TRBJ2-3; no firm D call. The CDR3 consists of 14 residues. In germline, CDR1 is GTSNPN, CDR2 SVGIG (reference sequence). Trimming stripped 4 bases from V and 2 bases from J, with 13 bases between. CDR3 protein: CAWKRIGITDTQYF. CDR3 coding DNA: TGTGCCTGGAAAAGGATAGGTATCACAGATACGCAGTATTTT. The variable domain in full, with the rest retrieved from reference TRBV30 and TRBJ2-3, is SQTIHQWPATLVQPVGSPLSLECTVEGTSNPNLYWYRQAAGRGLQLLFYSVGIGQISSEVPQNLSASRPQDRQFILSSKKLLLSDSGFYLCAWKRIGITDTQYFGPGTRLTVL.

The CDR3 DNA is TGTGCCAGCAGTTTAACCGGGACAGGGTACAATGAGCAGTTCTTC. Protein sequence: CASSLTGTGYNEQFF. This rearrangement joins TRBV27 to TRBJ2-1; TRBD1 matches 9 bases. After removal of 2 bases from V and 4 bases from J, the junction contained 3 bases not matched to a gene. This CDR3 is built from 15 residues. In germline, CDR1 is MNHEY, CDR2 SMNVEV (reference sequence).

The chain links TRBV6-5 to TRBJ1-1, with unresolved D. V shed 10 bases and J shed 1 base, with 13 bases lying between them. Germline-derived CDR1 and CDR2 are MNHEY and SVGAGI. The CDR3 is 13 residues long. The CDR3 reads CATYSYPNTEAFF. The DNA for the CDR3 is TGTGCCACCTATAGCTATCCGAACACTGAAGCTTTCTTT.

At least ten counts were recorded for this clonotype. The rearrangement uses TRBV4-2 and TRBJ2-7, with 9 bases that match TRBD2. Per the germline V gene, CDR1 is LGHNA and CDR2 is YNFKEQ. Unmatched junction bases numbered 7, after V lost 5 bases and J lost 2 bases. The CDR3 runs to 15 residues. CDR3 sequence reads: CASSGPSSGTYEQYF. The CDR3 nucleotides are TGTGCCAGCAGCGGCCCCTCTAGCGGGACCTACGAGCAGTACTTC.